The T cell receptor beta chain under discussion was sequenced for a study of blood T cell repertoires in COVID-19. Whole-study context: The United States, Italy and Spain were the sources of the acute and convalescent COVID-19 samples.

This clone was observed a few times. Individuals aged about 18 to 89 years were recruited from about two dozen US areas. Researchers sorted participants into cohorts using their self-reported clinical history. V lost 2 bases to trimming and J lost 5 bases; unmatched junction nucleotides: 6. CDR1 and CDR2 from the germline V gene are MGHRA and YSYEKL. This CDR3 contains 16 residues. Per the authors' pipeline: Estimation of nucleated cell counts relied on the amplification of reference gene primers. Clones were read by immunoSEQ multiplex PCR, and TCRdb kept only the in-frame ones, dropping some. D and trimming were read from the DNA, whereas the V and J calls and clone size are those reported in that table. The repertoire holds 350,000 to 500,000 clones, roughly 88% seen once, with approximately 1.3% in the top ten.

The clonotype originates from a woman aged 18-29 years who had been exposed to COVID-19. Material: PBMCs or T cells enriched from blood (not recorded which). The gene calls are TRBV4-1 and TRBJ2-7; 13 nucleotides agree with TRBD2. CDR3 sequence: CASSQTTSGRLHEQYF. The CDR3 DNA sequence: TGCGCCAGCAGCCAAACGACTAGCGGGAGGCTCCACGAGCAGTACTTC.